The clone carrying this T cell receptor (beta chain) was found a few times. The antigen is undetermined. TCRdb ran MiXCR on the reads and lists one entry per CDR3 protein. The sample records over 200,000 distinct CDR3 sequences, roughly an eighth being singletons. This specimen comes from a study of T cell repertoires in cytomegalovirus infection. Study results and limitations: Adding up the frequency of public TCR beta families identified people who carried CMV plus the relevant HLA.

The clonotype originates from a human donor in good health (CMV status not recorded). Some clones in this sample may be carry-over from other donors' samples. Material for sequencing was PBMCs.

The CDR3, as DNA: TGTGCCAGCAGCTTGTACCAGGGGAGAAACACCATATATTTT. It specifies CASSLYQGRNTIYF. V is TRBV5-4 and J is TRBJ1-3, with a weak D call TRBD1 (6 bases). The CDR3 spans 14 residues. V lost 1 base to trimming and J lost 5 bases, with 10 bases between them. CDR1 SGHNT and CDR2 YYREEE come from the germline V gene (reference sequence).